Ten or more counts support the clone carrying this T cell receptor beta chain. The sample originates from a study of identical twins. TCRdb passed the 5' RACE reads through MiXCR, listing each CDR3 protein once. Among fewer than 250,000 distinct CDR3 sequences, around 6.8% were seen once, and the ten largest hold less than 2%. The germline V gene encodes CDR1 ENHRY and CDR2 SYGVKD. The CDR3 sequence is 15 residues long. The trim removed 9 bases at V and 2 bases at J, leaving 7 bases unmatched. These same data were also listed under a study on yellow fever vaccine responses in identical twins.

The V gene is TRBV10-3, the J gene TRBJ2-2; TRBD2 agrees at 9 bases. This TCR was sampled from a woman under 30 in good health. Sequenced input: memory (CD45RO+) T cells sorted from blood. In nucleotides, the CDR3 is TGTGCCATGTGGCCGGGGACTAGCAACACCGGGGAGCTGTTTTTT. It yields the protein CAMWPGTSNTGELFF.